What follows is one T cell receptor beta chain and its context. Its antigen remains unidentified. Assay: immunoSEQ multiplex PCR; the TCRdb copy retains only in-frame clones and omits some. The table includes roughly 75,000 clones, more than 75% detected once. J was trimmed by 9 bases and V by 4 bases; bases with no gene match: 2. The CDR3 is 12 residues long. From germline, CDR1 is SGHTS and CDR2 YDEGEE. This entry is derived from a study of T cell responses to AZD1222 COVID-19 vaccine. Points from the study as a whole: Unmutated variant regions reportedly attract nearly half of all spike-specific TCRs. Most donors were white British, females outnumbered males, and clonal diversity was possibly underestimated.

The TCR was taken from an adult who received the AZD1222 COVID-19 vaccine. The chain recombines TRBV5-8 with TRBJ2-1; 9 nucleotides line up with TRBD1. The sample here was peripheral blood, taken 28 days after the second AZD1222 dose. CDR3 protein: CASSRTGAEQFF. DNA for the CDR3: TGTGCCAGCAGCAGGACAGGGGCTGAGCAGTTCTTC.